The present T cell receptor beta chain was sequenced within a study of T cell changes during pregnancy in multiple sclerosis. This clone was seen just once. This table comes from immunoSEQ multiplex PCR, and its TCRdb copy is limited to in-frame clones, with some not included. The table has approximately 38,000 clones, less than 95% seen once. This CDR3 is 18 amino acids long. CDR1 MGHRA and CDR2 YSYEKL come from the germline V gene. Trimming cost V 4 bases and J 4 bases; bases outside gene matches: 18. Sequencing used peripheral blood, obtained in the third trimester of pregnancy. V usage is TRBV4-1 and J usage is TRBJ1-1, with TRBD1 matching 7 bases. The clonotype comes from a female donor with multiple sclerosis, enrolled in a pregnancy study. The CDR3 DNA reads TGCGCCAGCAGCCTACCGCTAGTGACAGGGTGGGTCGGCACTGAAGCTTTCTTT. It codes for CASSLPLVTGWVGTEAFF.